This T cell receptor beta chain derives from a study of early T cells in non-severe SARS-CoV-2 infection. Study-wide background: Sequencing used unsorted whole-blood bulk RNA, so chains lack pairing. Study-level results: Anti-spike CD8 responses were favored in VDJdb matching, and private and CD4 specificities were missed.

The sample holds many counts of this clonotype. Its antigen is still unknown. Each single cDNA molecule received a unique molecular identifier. TCRdb redid the calling of the 5' RACE reads with MiXCR, one entry per CDR3 protein. The table lists 68,000 or so distinct CDR3 sequences, roughly a tenth of them singletons. What was sequenced was whole blood. This TCR derives from an adult who was a healthcare worker with PCR-confirmed SARS-CoV-2 infection or an uninfected control (not recorded which).

The chain's CDR3 is CASSLHPNGVSYGYTF. Written as DNA, the CDR3 is TGTGCCAGCAGCCTCCACCCCAACGGGGTTTCCTATGGCTACACCTTC. The chain is built from TRBV9 and TRBJ1-2; no reliable D call. Looked up from germline, CDR1 is SGDLS and CDR2 is YYNGEE. This CDR3 contains 16 residues. Trimming stripped 4 bases from V and 4 bases from J, with 20 bases between.